The 21 T cell receptor beta chains reported below all come from one sample, sequenced in a study of shared clonotypes between healthy human individuals. Here immunoSEQ multiplex PCR was the method, and the copy in TCRdb shows in-frame clones only, minus some. Counted here are millions of clones, approximately 95% occurring once; the ten biggest clones make up roughly 0.36%. The specimen sequenced was naive CD4+ T cells from PBMCs. As for subset: CD45RA+ positively selected. Receptor source: a man aged 18-30 years in good health. Some clones in this sample may be carry-over from other donors' samples.

The V call is TRBV7-3, the J call TRBJ1-1, with no clear D. CDR3 size: 14 residues. The V gene's germline CDR1 is SGHTA and CDR2 FQGTGA. Trimming stripped 5 bases from V and 1 base from J, with 11 bases between. The CDR3, as DNA: TGTGCCAGCAGCCAAGAGGCGGGGAACACTGAAGCTTTCTTT. Protein sequence: CASSQEAGNTEAFF. The full variable domain, rest sourced from reference TRBV7-3 and TRBJ1-1, is GAGVSQTPSNKVTEKGKYVELRCDPISGHTALYWYRQSLGQGPEFLIYFQGTGAADDSGLPNDRFFAVRPEGSVSTLKIQRTERGDSAVYLCASSQEAGNTEAFFGQGTRLTVV.

J is TRBJ2-1 and V is TRBV5-1; D remains unclear. This CDR3 has 14 amino acids. With 0 bases removed from V and 3 bases from J, the gap between germline ends came to 7 bases. Germline CDR1 SGHRS, CDR2 YFSETQ. CDR3 sequence: CASSLDNGYNEQFF. Written as DNA, the CDR3 is TGCGCCAGCAGCTTGGATAACGGCTACAATGAGCAGTTCTTC. Using reference TRBV5-1 and TRBJ2-1 for the parts outside the CDR3, the full variable domain is KAGVTQTPRYLIKTRGQQVTLSCSPISGHRSVSWYQQTPGQGLQFLFEYFSETQRNKGNFPGRFSGRQFSNSRSEMNVSTLELGDSALYLCASSLDNGYNEQFFGPGTRLTVL.

CDR3 residues: CASRQWTTSTYEQYF. CDR3 coding DNA: TGTGCCAGCAGACAATGGACTACCTCTACCTACGAGCAGTACTTC. This chain connects TRBV2 to TRBJ2-7; possible D gene TRBD2, 6 bases. V dropped 6 bases and J dropped 2 bases, with 17 bases sitting between them. The CDR3 sequence is 15 residues long. From germline, CDR1 is SNHLY and CDR2 FYNNEI.

The chain combines TRBV5-8 with TRBJ2-7; 10 positions agree with TRBD1. CDR3 length: 14 residues. The germline V gene has CDR1 SGHTS and CDR2 YDEGEE. Trimming removed 4 bases from V and 3 bases from J; junction bases left unmatched: 4. CDR3 nucleotide sequence: TGTGCCAGCAGCCCCGGGACAGGGGTCTACGAGCAGTACTTC. It codes for CASSPGTGVYEQYF. The full variable domain, completed using reference TRBV5-8 and TRBJ2-7, is EAGVTQSPTHLIKTRGQQATLRCSPISGHTSVYWYQQALGLGLQFLLWYDEGEERNRGNFPPRFSGRQFPNYSSELNVNALELEDSALYLCASSPGTGVYEQYFGPGTRLTVT.

V is TRBV7-8 and J is TRBJ2-4; D may be TRBD1 (6 bases). Per germline, CDR1 SGHVS and CDR2 FQNEAQ. This CDR3 is built from 16 residues. V shed 5 bases and J shed 1 base, with 15 bases lying between them. The CDR3: CASSEQGGRAKNIQYF. CDR3 coding DNA: TGTGCCAGCAGCGAACAGGGTGGCCGGGCCAAAAACATTCAGTACTTC.

The chain recombines TRBV5-4 with TRBJ2-7; TRBD2 matches 8 bases. This CDR3 spans 15 amino acids. CDR1 and CDR2 from the germline V gene are SGHNT and YYREEE (reference sequence). With V trimmed by 5 bases and J by 0 bases, 7 bases remained unmatched. The CDR3 nucleotides read TGTGCCAGCAGTTCCGGGGGGGGCAGCTCCTACGAGCAGTACTTC. This translates into CASSSGGGSSYEQYF.

The chain has TRBV6-4 and TRBJ2-1; 8 bases map to TRBD2. This CDR3 is 16 amino acids long. Trimming cost V 1 base and J 0 bases; bases outside gene matches: 2. Germline V gene sequence: CDR1 MRHNA, CDR2 SNTAGT. In DNA form, the CDR3 reads TGTGCCAGCAGTGACTGGAGCGGGGGCTCCTACAATGAGCAGTTCTTC. It translates to CASSDWSGGSYNEQFF.

V is TRBV5-1 and J is TRBJ1-2; 11 bases are a match to TRBD1. The germline gives CDR1 SGHRS, CDR2 YFSETQ. V lost 4 bases to trimming and J lost 8 bases; unmatched junction nucleotides: 10. This CDR3 is built from 15 residues. The CDR3 loop is CASSARTGGILGYTF. The CDR3 DNA is TGCGCCAGCAGCGCCAGGACAGGGGGCATCTTGGGCTACACCTTC.

This chain links TRBV19 with TRBJ1-2, with TRBD1 matching over 10 bases. The CDR3 is 18 amino acids. Germline CDR1 and CDR2: LNHDA and SQIVND (reference sequence). V was pared by 8 bases and J by 0 bases, with 15 bases of the junction left unmatched. CDR3 DNA: TGTGCCAGTTCGGGTAACTCGGGACAGGGGACCCCTAACTATGGCTACACCTTC. Amino acids: CASSGNSGQGTPNYGYTF. Combining the CDR3 with reference TRBV19 and TRBJ1-2 gives the whole variable domain DGGITQSPKYLFRKEGQNVTLSCEQNLNHDAMYWYRQDPGQGLRLIYYSQIVNDFQKGDIAEGYSVSREKKESFPLTVTSAQKNPTAFYLCASSGNSGQGTPNYGYTFGSGTRLTVV.

Concerning this clone: This same CDR3 is encoded by further DNA sequences in the sample. The chain uses TRBV6-5 and TRBJ1-5; 7 nucleotides align to TRBD1. The CDR3 is 14 residues long. Germline V gene data show CDR1 as MNHEY and CDR2 as SVGAGI. V lost 6 bases, J lost 4 bases, and 6 bases stayed unmatched. Here the CDR3 DNA reads TGTGCCAGCAGCCCCCGGGACAGTAATCAGCCCCAGCATTTT. The encoded protein is CASSPRDSNQPQHF.

The chain carries TRBV4-3 and TRBJ2-5; TRBD2 agrees at 11 bases. Per the germline V gene, CDR1 is LGHNA and CDR2 is YSLEER. The CDR3 contains 16 residues. V shed 0 bases and J 4 bases; nucleotides not matched to a gene: 4. CDR3 amino acids: CASSQDRGLAGETQYF. As DNA, the CDR3 is TGCGCCAGCAGCCAAGATCGAGGACTAGCGGGAGAGACCCAGTACTTC.

This sequence joins TRBV5-1 and TRBJ2-5, with TRBD2 identical over 12 bases. Germline CDR1 is SGHRS and CDR2 is YFSETQ. The junction had 9 bases not matched to a gene; V was cut back by 4 bases and J by 5 bases. The length of the CDR3 is 16 residues. This CDR3 reads CASSPLAGGPRETQYF. CDR3 nucleotides: TGCGCCAGCAGCCCTCTAGCGGGAGGGCCGCGGGAGACCCAGTACTTC.

The chain has TRBV18 and TRBJ2-7; 8 nucleotides align to TRBD2. V shed 6 bases and J 4 bases; nucleotides not matched to a gene: 17. Looked up from germline, CDR1 is KGHSH and CDR2 is LQKENI. CDR3 length: 17 residues. The CDR3: CASSPGTGGPSLYEQYF. The DNA for the CDR3 is TGTGCCAGCTCCCCGGGGACGGGAGGGCCATCATTGTACGAGCAGTACTTC. Together with reference TRBV18 and TRBJ2-7, the CDR3 gives the full variable domain: NAGVMQNPRHLVRRRGQEARLRCSPMKGHSHVYWYRQLPEEGLKFMVYLQKENIIDESGMPKERFSAEFPKEGPSILRIQQVVRGDSAAYFCASSPGTGGPSLYEQYFGPGTRLTVT.

Only one count was recorded for this clone. Here the CDR3 DNA reads TGTGCCAGCAGCCAAGTGTTCGGGGGCTATAATTCACCCCTCCACTTT. Its translation is CASSQVFGGYNSPLHF. This sequence joins TRBV14 and TRBJ1-6; tentative D call: TRBD1 (5 bases). The V end was cut by 1 base, the J end by 3 bases, with 10 bases between. There are 16 residues in the CDR3. The germline V gene encodes CDR1 SGHDN and CDR2 FVKESK.

Turning to this clone: The sample has other DNA sequences that encode this CDR3 too. J is TRBJ2-1 and V is TRBV28; D may be TRBD2 (7 bases). Trimming cost V 3 bases and J 7 bases, with 10 bases left between them. CDR3 length: 13 residues. The germline gives CDR1 MDHEN, CDR2 SYDVKM. CDR3 loop: CASSFGRGNEQFF. The CDR3, as DNA: TGTGCCAGCAGTTTTGGGAGGGGGAATGAGCAGTTCTTC. Drawing the rest from reference TRBV28 and TRBJ2-1, the complete variable domain is DVKVTQSSRYLVKRTGEKVFLECVQDMDHENMFWYRQDPGLGLRLIYFSYDVKMKEKGDIPEGYSVSREKKERFSLILESASTNQTSMYLCASSFGRGNEQFFGPGTRLTVL.

This clone was seen once. This chain links TRBV2 with TRBJ2-7; tentatively, D is TRBD1 or TRBD2 (5 bases each). Germline CDR1 SNHLY, CDR2 FYNNEI. The CDR3 sequence is 14 residues long. Trimming cost V 3 bases and J 4 bases, with 13 bases left between them. CDR3 in DNA: TGTGCCAGCAGTGAGAGCAGGGACCGGTACGAGCAGTACTTC. Protein: CASSESRDRYEQYF.

The rearrangement uses TRBV9 and TRBJ1-1, with D hard to call. CDR1 is SGDLS and CDR2 is YYNGEE in the germline V gene. This CDR3 is built from 13 residues. Trimming left V 3 bases short and J 5 bases short, with 11 bases between. As DNA, the CDR3 is TGTGCCAGCAGCGGGCCGGGGTTGACTGAAGCTTTCTTT. Translation gives CASSGPGLTEAFF.

The chain uses TRBV5-1 and TRBJ1-1; D remains unclear. Germline V gene sequence: CDR1 SGHRS, CDR2 YFSETQ. The CDR3 runs to 15 residues. V was pared by 0 bases and J by 6 bases, with 15 bases between. The CDR3 protein is CASSLETGRVSEAFF. For the CDR3, the DNA is TGCGCCAGCAGCTTGGAGACCGGACGTGTCTCTGAAGCTTTCTTT.

As regards this clone: Other DNA sequences from this sample encode an identical CDR3 as well. This sequence joins TRBV9 and TRBJ2-3; weak D call: TRBD2 (6 bases). The CDR3 length is 16 residues. The ends were cut back, 0 bases at V and 0 bases at J, with 11 bases in the middle. From germline, CDR1 is SGDLS and CDR2 YYNGEE. This CDR3 is CASSVVGGTSTDTQYF. The CDR3 nucleotides are TGTGCCAGCAGCGTAGTAGGCGGGACTAGCACAGATACGCAGTATTTT.

The CDR3 protein is CASSLGTGRGGKLFF. The CDR3 DNA follows: TGCGCCAGCAGCTTGGGGACAGGGCGTGGAGGAAAACTGTTTTTT. The chain carries TRBV5-1 and TRBJ1-4, with 8 bases lining up with TRBD1. The V and J ends lost 0 bases and 10 bases, in that order; junction bases with no gene match: 8. This CDR3 comprises 15 residues. Germline CDR1 reads SGHRS; CDR2 reads YFSETQ.

The count of this clone is one. The chain recombines TRBV29-1 with TRBJ2-7, with TRBD2 identical over 11 bases. Germline assignment: CDR1 SQVTM and CDR2 ANQGSEA. The CDR3 length is 14 residues. Trimming took 1 base from V and 5 from J; bases not matched to a gene: 4. The CDR3 region is CSVEVLAGAHEQYF. DNA for the CDR3: TGCAGCGTTGAAGTACTAGCGGGAGCGCACGAGCAGTACTTC.